This T cell receptor beta chain came from a study of long-term antiretroviral therapy in people with HIV. Study-level findings and limits: ART adherence was not documented, and neither viral resistance nor therapy changes had any data. When set beside controls, HIV repertoires had CDR3 length ranges that were narrower.

A note on this clone: As yet, its antigen is unknown.

CDR3 length: 19 residues. Trimming shortened V by 0 bases and J by 4 bases, and 22 bases separated the two germline ends. In germline, CDR1 is SNHLY, CDR2 FYNNEI. At the survey level, the v3.0 immunoSEQ assay was run. Profiled with immunoSEQ multiplex PCR; TCRdb holds only in-frame clones, not every one. The table lists about 39,000 clones, approximately 85% of them singletons. The specimen was unsorted PBMCs, collected 3.1 years after starting antiretroviral therapy. V is TRBV2 and J is TRBJ2-4; the D call may be TRBD1 or TRBD2 (7 bases each). The TCR sequence derives from a woman in her 50s with HIV. CDR3: CASSEAGGGQPYKKNIQYF. Written as DNA, the CDR3 is TGTGCCAGCAGTGAAGCGGGGGGGGGACAGCCCTACAAGAAAAACATTCAGTACTTC. Complete variable domain (other parts from reference TRBV2 and TRBJ2-4): EPEVTQTPSHQVTQMGQEVILRCVPISNHLYFYWYRQILGQKVEFLVSFYNNEISEKSEIFDDQFSVERPDGSNFTLKIRSTKLEDSAMYFCASSEAGGGQPYKKNIQYFGAGTRLSVL.